These 4 T cell receptor beta chains share one sample of origin, sequenced in a study of cytomegalovirus exposure and HLA in healthy donors. The primer mix had 60 Vbeta and 13 Jbeta primers. TCRdb's table, derived via immunoSEQ multiplex PCR, lists solely in-frame clones and lacks some. The data include approximately 30,000 clones; the top ten clones carry 3% to 4%. Specimen: PBMCs. These receptors were taken from a man aged 40-50 years in good health and CMV-seronegative.

The gene calls are TRBV6-5 and TRBJ2-5; possible D gene TRBD2, 6 bases. Trimming left V 0 bases short and J 4 bases short, with 15 bases between. In germline, CDR1 is MNHEY, CDR2 SVGAGI. The CDR3 length is 16 residues. The CDR3 sequence is CASSYSRAGYRETQYF. CDR3 coding DNA: TGTGCCAGCAGTTACTCGAGGGCGGGGTACCGAGAGACCCAGTACTTC.

CDR3 sequence (DNA): TGCGCCAGCAGCTCGGGACAGACTCCTGGAAACACCATATATTTT. It is translated as CASSSGQTPGNTIYF. The rearrangement joins TRBV5-1 to TRBJ1-3; the match to TRBD1 covers 7 bases. CDR1 is SGHRS, CDR2 YFSETQ, per germline. The CDR3 has 15 amino acids. V was pared by 3 bases and J by 2 bases, with 5 bases of the junction left unmatched.

The rearrangement links TRBV6-1 to TRBJ1-1; D possibly corresponds to TRBD1 (5 bases). Trimming took 8 bases from V and 0 from J, leaving 10 bases between them. Germline V gene data show CDR1 as MNHNS and CDR2 as SASEGT. The CDR3 runs to 13 residues. The CDR3 here is CASRGHLNTEAFF. As DNA, the CDR3 is TGTGCCAGCCGAGGACACCTGAACACTGAAGCTTTCTTT.

The rearrangement joins TRBV7-9 to TRBJ1-1; perhaps TRBD1 as D (6 bases). The CDR3 is 14 amino acids. Germline V lookup: CDR1 SEHNR, CDR2 FQNEAQ (reference sequence). Trimming removed 5 bases at V and 4 bases at J, with 14 bases between. The CDR3 region has the DNA TGTGCCAGCAGCCACGGGGGGCTGGGCACTGAAGCTTTCTTT. Amino acids: CASSHGGLGTEAFF.